This TCR beta chain appears in the sequencing data of a study of cytomegalovirus exposure and HLA in healthy donors. Looked up from germline, CDR1 is SGHDT and CDR2 is YYEEEE. CDR3 length equals 14 residues. Trimming cost V 3 bases and J 4 bases, with 13 bases left between them. The PCR used 60 Vbeta and 13 Jbeta primers. Clones were sequenced by immunoSEQ multiplex PCR, and TCRdb holds only the in-frame ones, with some missing. The sample comprises some 130,000 clones, 75% to 90% of which are singletons, and 3% to 4% rests with the top ten. This sequence originates from a woman in her 40s in good health and CMV-seronegative. Source material: PBMCs. The genes are TRBV5-6 and TRBJ1-2; possibly TRBD1 for D (6 bases). This chain's CDR3 is CASSSRQDPYGYTF. DNA for the CDR3: TGTGCCAGCAGCTCCCGACAGGACCCCTATGGCTACACCTTC.